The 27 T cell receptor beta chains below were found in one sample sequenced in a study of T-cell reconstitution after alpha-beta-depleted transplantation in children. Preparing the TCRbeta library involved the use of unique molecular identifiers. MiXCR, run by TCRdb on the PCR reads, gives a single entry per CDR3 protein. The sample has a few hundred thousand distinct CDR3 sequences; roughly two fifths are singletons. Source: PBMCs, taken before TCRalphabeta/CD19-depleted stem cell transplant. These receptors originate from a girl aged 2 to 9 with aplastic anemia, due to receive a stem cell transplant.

The CDR3 sequence is CSADRTHDTQYF. CDR3 sequence (DNA): TGCAGTGCTGACAGGACCCACGATACGCAGTATTTT. The chain combines TRBV20-1 with TRBJ2-3, with D tentatively TRBD1 (6 bases). V dropped 5 bases and J dropped 6 bases, with 12 bases sitting between them. Per the germline V gene, CDR1 is DFQATT and CDR2 is SNEGSKA (reference sequence). The CDR3 loop spans 12 amino acids.

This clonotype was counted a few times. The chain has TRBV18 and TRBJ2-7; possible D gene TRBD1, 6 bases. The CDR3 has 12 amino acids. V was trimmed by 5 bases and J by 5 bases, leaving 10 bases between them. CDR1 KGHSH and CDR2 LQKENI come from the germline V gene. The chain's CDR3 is CASSTNRDEQYF. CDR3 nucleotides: TGTGCCAGCTCAACTAACAGGGACGAGCAGTACTTC.

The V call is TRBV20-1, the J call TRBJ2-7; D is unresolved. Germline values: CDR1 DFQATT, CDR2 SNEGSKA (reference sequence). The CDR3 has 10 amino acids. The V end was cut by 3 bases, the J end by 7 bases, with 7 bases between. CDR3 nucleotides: TGCAGTGCTAGTCGGGTGGAGCAGTACTTC. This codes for CSASRVEQYF.

CDR3: CASSHGDDEQFF. The CDR3 DNA reads as TGTGCCAGCAGCCATGGGGACGATGAGCAGTTCTTC. The V call is TRBV27, the J call TRBJ2-1; possibly TRBD1 or TRBD2 for D (5 bases each). The germline V gene has CDR1 MNHEY and CDR2 SMNVEV (reference sequence). V was clipped by 6 bases and J by 8 bases, with 11 bases between them. This CDR3 spans 12 amino acids.

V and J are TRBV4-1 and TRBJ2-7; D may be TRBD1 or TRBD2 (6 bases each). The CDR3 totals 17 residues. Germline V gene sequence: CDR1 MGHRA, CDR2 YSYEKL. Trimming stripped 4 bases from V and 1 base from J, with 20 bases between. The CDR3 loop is CASSLAWGARLSYEQYF. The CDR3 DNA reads TGCGCCAGCAGCCTGGCATGGGGGGCCCGATTGTCCTACGAGCAGTACTTC.

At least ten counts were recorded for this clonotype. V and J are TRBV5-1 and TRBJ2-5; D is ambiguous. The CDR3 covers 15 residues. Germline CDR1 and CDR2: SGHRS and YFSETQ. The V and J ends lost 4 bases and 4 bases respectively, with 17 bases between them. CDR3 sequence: CASSTDGRRSETQYF. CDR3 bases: TGCGCCAGCAGCACCGATGGACGCCGGTCAGAGACCCAGTACTTC.

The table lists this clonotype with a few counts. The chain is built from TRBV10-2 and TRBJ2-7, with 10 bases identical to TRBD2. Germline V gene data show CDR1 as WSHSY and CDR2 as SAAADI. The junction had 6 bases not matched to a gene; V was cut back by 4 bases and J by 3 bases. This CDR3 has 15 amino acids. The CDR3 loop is CASSGPSGRVYEQYF. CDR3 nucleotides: TGCGCCAGCAGTGGTCCTAGCGGGAGAGTCTACGAGCAGTACTTC.

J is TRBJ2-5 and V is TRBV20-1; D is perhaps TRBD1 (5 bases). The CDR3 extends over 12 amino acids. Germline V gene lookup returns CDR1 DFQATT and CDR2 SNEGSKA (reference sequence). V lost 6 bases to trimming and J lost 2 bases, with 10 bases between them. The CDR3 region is CSAPQGQETQYF. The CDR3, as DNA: TGCAGTGCCCCCCAGGGACAAGAGACCCAGTACTTC.

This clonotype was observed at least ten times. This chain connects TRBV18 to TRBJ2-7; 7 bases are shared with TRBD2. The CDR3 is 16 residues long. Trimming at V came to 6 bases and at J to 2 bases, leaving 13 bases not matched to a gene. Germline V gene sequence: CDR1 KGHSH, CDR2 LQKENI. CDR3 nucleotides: TGTGCCAGCTCGTCCGGGGTCGGGAGGCGCACCTACGAGCAGTACTTC. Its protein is CASSSGVGRRTYEQYF.

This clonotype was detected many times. CDR3 nucleotide sequence: TGCAGTGCTAGAGAAATGGGACTAGCGTTCTACGAGCAGTACTTC. Amino acid sequence: CSAREMGLAFYEQYF. V usage is TRBV20-1 and J usage is TRBJ2-7; 10 bases map to TRBD2. J gave up 3 bases and V 0 bases, and 5 bases lay outside the gene matches. The CDR3 is 15 residues long. The germline V gene encodes CDR1 DFQATT and CDR2 SNEGSKA (reference sequence).

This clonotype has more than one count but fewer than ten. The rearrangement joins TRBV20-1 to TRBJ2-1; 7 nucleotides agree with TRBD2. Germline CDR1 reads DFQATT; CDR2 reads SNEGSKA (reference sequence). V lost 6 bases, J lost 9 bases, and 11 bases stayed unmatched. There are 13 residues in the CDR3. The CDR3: CSAISGPRSEQFF. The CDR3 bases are TGCAGTGCAATTAGCGGGCCCCGATCTGAGCAGTTCTTC.

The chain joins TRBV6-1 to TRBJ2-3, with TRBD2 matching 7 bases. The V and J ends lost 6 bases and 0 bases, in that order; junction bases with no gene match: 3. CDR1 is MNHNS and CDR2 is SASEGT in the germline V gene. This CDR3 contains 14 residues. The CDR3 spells CASSDSGSTDTQYF. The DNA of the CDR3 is TGTGCCAGCAGCGATAGCGGGAGCACAGATACGCAGTATTTT.

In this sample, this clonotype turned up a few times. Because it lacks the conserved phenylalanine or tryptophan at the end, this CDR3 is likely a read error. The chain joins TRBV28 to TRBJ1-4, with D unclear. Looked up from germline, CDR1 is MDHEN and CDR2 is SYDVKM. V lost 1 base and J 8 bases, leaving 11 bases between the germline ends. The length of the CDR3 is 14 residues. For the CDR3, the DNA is TGTGCCAGCAGTTTATCAGGAGTGGAGGAAAAACTGTTTTCT. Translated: CASSLSGVEEKLFS.

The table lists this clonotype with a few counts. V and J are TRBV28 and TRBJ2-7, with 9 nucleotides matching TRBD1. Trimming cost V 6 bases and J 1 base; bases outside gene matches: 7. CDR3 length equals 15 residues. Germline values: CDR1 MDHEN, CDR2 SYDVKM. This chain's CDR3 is CASRTPGQGSYEQYF. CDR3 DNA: TGTGCCAGCAGGACCCCGGGACAGGGATCCTACGAGCAGTACTTC.

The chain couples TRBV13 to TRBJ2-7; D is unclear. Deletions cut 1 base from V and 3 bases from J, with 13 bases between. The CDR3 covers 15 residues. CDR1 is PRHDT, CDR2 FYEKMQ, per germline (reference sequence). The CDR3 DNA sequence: TGTGCCAGCAGCTTAGAAGCTACTGTTAACTACGAGCAGTACTTC. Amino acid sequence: CASSLEATVNYEQYF. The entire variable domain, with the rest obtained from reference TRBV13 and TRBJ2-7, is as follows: AAGVIQSPRHLIKEKRETATLKCYPIPRHDTVYWYQQGPGQDPQFLISFYEKMQSDKGSIPDRFSAQQFSDYHSELNMSSLELGDSALYFCASSLEATVNYEQYFGPGTRLTVT.

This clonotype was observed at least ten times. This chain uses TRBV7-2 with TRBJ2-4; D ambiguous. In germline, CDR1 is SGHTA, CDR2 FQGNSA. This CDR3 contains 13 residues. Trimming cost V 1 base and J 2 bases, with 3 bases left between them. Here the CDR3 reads CASSLGSKNIQYF. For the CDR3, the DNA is TGTGCCAGCAGCTTAGGGTCCAAAAACATTCAGTACTTC.

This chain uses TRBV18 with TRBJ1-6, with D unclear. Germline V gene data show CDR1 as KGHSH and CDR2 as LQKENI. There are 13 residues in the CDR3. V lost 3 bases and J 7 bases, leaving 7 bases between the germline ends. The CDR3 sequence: CASSPDINSPLHF. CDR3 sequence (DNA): TGTGCCAGCTCACCGGATATCAATTCACCCCTCCACTTT.

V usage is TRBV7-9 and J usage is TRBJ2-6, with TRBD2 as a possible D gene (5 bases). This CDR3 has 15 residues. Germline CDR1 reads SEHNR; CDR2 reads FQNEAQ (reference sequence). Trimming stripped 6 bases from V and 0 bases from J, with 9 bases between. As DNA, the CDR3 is TGTGCCAGCAGACAAGAGGGCTCTGGGGCCAACGTCCTGACTTTC. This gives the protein CASRQEGSGANVLTF.

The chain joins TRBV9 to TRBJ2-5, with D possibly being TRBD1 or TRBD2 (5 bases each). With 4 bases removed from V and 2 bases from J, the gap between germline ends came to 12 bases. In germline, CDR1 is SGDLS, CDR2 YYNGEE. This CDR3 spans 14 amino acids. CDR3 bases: TGTGCCAGCAGCCCCATGGGGGTACAAGAGACCCAGTACTTC. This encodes CASSPMGVQETQYF.

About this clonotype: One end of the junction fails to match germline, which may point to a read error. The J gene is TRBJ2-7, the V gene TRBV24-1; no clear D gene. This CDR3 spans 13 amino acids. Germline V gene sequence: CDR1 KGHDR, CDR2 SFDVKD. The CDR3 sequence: CATSDLQSYEQSF. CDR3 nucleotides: TGTGCCACCAGTGATTTACAAAGCTACGAGCAGTCCTTC.

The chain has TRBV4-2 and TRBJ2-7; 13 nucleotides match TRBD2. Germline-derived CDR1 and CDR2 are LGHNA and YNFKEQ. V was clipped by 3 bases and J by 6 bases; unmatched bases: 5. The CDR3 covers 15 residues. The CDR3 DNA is TGTGCCAGCAGCCAGGGACTAGCGGGAAAGGCCGAGCAGTACTTC. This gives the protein CASSQGLAGKAEQYF.

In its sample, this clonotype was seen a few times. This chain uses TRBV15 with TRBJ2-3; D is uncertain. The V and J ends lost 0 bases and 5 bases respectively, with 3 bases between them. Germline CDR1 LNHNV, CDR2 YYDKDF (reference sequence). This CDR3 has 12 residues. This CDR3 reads CATSRDIDTQYF. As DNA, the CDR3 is TGTGCCACCAGCAGAGATATAGATACGCAGTATTTT.

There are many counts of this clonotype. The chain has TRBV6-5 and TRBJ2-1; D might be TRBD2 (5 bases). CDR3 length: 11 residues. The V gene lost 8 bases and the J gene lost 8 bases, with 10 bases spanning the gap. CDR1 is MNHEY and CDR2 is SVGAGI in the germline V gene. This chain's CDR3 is CASASPDEQFF. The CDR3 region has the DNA TGTGCCAGCGCTAGCCCGGATGAGCAGTTCTTC.

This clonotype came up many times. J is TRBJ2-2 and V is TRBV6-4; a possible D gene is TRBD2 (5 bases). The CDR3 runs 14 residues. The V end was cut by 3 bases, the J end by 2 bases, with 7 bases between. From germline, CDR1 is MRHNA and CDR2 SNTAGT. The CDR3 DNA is TGTGCCAGCAGTGAAGAGGGAAACACCGGGGAGCTGTTTTTT. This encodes CASSEEGNTGELFF.

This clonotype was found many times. CDR3 residues: CASSHRGNQPQHF. CDR3 sequence (DNA): TGTGCCAGCAGCCACAGGGGCAATCAGCCCCAGCATTTT. V gene TRBV7-2 combines with J gene TRBJ1-5, with D tentatively TRBD1 (6 bases). Germline V gene data show CDR1 as SGHTA and CDR2 as FQGNSA. Between the trimmed V and J ends, which lost 5 bases and 2 bases, there was a span of 7 bases. CDR3 length equals 13 residues.

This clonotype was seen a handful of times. CDR3 sequence reads: CATSREHLYEQYF. Here the CDR3 DNA reads TGTGCCACCAGCAGAGAACATCTCTACGAGCAGTACTTC. J is TRBJ2-7 and V is TRBV15; D gene ambiguous. Germline CDR1 LNHNV, CDR2 YYDKDF (reference sequence). V was shortened by 0 bases and J by 3 bases, with 6 bases between the two germline ends. This CDR3 comprises 13 residues.

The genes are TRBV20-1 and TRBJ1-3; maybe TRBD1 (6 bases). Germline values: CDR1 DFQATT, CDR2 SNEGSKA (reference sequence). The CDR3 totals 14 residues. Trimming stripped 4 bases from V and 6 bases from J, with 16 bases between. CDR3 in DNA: TGCAGTGCTAAGGACCAGGGGACCGCAAACACCATATATTTT. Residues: CSAKDQGTANTIYF.